Shown below are 23 T cell receptor beta chains from a single sample sequenced in a study of breast tumors, draining lymph nodes, adjacent tissues. One entry per CDR3 protein, called by TCRdb with MiXCR from the multiplex PCR reads. The data show about 15,000 distinct CDR3 sequences, 45% seen once. The specimen sequenced was tumor-adjacent breast tissue. The receptor source for this set is a female donor with breast cancer. Some clones in this sample may be carry-over from other donors' samples.

This clonotype has ten or more counts. The CDR3 region has the DNA TGTGCCAGCAGCTTGAGGGGGGGGGACAGCCTGAACACTGAAGCTTTCTTT. This translates into CASSLRGGDSLNTEAFF. The rearrangement joins TRBV7-9 to TRBJ1-1; 7 bases are shared with TRBD1. The CDR3 runs 17 residues. The germline V gene has CDR1 SEHNR and CDR2 FQNEAQ (reference sequence). Trimming took 3 bases from V and 0 from J; bases not matched to a gene: 10.

In this sample, this clonotype turned up many times. The chain has TRBV2 and TRBJ2-5; D uncertain. The CDR3 consists of 15 residues. In germline, CDR1 is SNHLY, CDR2 FYNNEI. Trimming cost V 3 bases and J 5 bases, with 16 bases left between them. CDR3 region: CASSEERFKTETQYF. In DNA, the CDR3 is TGTGCCAGCAGTGAGGAGAGATTTAAAACGGAGACCCAGTACTTC.

This clonotype appeared a few times. With a much larger clone just one base away, this may be a read error. The chain couples TRBV7-9 to TRBJ1-1; unclear D gene. Deletions cut 8 bases from V and 1 base from J, with 11 bases between. In germline, CDR1 is SEHNR, CDR2 FQNEAQ (reference sequence). The CDR3 runs to 13 residues. This CDR3 reads CASAQAANTEAFF. CDR3 coding DNA: TGTGCCAGCGCCCAGGCAGCGAACACTGAAGCTTTCTTT.

Note on this clonotype: The junction shows a germline mismatch at one end, possibly a read error. The rearrangement links TRBV7-7 to TRBJ2-3; D is uncertain. Germline CDR1 reads SSHAT; CDR2 reads FNYEAQ (reference sequence). The CDR3 contains 14 residues. The CDR3: CASSLDHGTDTQYF. CDR3 nucleotide sequence: TGTGCTAGCAGCCTCGACCATGGGACAGATACGCAGTATTTT.

The chain combines TRBV5-4 with TRBJ2-7, with a possible D match to TRBD1 (5 bases). The CDR3 covers 13 residues. Trimming took off 4 bases at V and 3 bases at J, with 11 bases between the two ends. Germline CDR1 is SGHNT and CDR2 is YYREEE (reference sequence). The CDR3 reads CASSPLQDYEQYF. CDR3 nucleotide sequence: TGTGCCAGCAGCCCGCTACAGGACTACGAGCAGTACTTC.

This clonotype was observed many times. The V and J genes are TRBV28 and TRBJ2-3; D might be TRBD1 (6 bases). From germline, CDR1 is MDHEN and CDR2 SYDVKM. The V gene lost 7 bases and the J gene lost 0 bases, with 11 bases spanning the gap. The CDR3 has 14 amino acids. The DNA for the CDR3 is TGTGCCAGCAATGGGGGCGGAAGCACAGATACGCAGTATTTT. This codes for CASNGGGSTDTQYF.

The rearrangement uses TRBV2 and TRBJ2-2; 11 bases agree with TRBD2. V shed 6 bases, J shed 3 bases, and the junction held 3 bases outside the gene matches. Germline loops: CDR1 SNHLY, CDR2 FYNNEI. This CDR3 has 15 residues. Written as DNA, the CDR3 is TGTGCCAGCAGGGGGACTAGCGGATACACCGGGGAGCTGTTTTTT. Its translation: CASRGTSGYTGELFF.

In its sample, this clonotype is medium-sized. This chain joins TRBV29-1 and TRBJ2-7, with D uncertain. Germline CDR1 SQVTM, CDR2 ANQGSEA. V was clipped by 5 bases and J by 2 bases, with 13 bases between them. The CDR3 runs to 13 residues. This chain's CDR3 is CSVMAEPTYEQYF. In DNA form, the CDR3 reads TGCAGCGTTATGGCGGAGCCCACCTACGAGCAGTACTTC.

This clonotype has a count of ten or more. A read error may be the cause here, since a much bigger clone is one base away. The J gene is TRBJ2-3, the V gene TRBV7-8; D gene ambiguous. The V end lost 5 bases, the J end lost 2 bases, and 11 bases lay between the germline ends. CDR1 is SGHVS, CDR2 FQNEAQ, per germline. The CDR3 extends over 14 amino acids. CDR3 protein: CASSLGRYTDTQYF. The CDR3 nucleotides are TGTGCCAGCAGCCTTGGACGGTACACAGATACGCAGTATTTT.

A note on this clonotype: Because it lacks the conserved phenylalanine or tryptophan at the end, this CDR3 is likely a read error. Because the CDR3's place on the DNA is in doubt, the DNA is left out and the CDR3 is given as listed by TCRdb. V gene TRBV6-2 or TRBV6-3 combines with J gene TRBJ1-6. A total of 9 residues make up the CDR3, ends included. In germline, CDR1 is MNHEY, CDR2 SVGEGT. This CDR3 reads CASSYSIAT.

By share, this clonotype counts as medium-sized (0.01 to 0.1%). The rearrangement joins TRBV20-1 to TRBJ2-3, with 7 bases lining up with TRBD1. The CDR3 extends over 15 amino acids. Germline CDR1 and CDR2: DFQATT and SNEGSKA (reference sequence). After removal of 5 bases from V and 2 bases from J, the junction contained 10 bases not matched to a gene. CDR3 residues: CSAYTGTATTDTQYF. The CDR3 nucleotides read TGCAGTGCTTACACCGGGACAGCCACCACAGATACGCAGTATTTT.

Ten or more counts support this clonotype. The rearrangement links TRBV27 to TRBJ2-1; D uncertain. This CDR3 contains 12 residues. V shed 0 bases and J shed 7 bases, with 4 bases lying between them. Looked up from germline, CDR1 is MNHEY and CDR2 is SMNVEV (reference sequence). CDR3 loop: CASSLSGNEQFF. Here the CDR3 DNA reads TGTGCCAGCAGTTTATCGGGGAATGAGCAGTTCTTC.

This rearrangement joins TRBV19 to TRBJ2-3; the D is unclear. Germline assignment: CDR1 LNHDA and CDR2 SQIVND (reference sequence). The V end lost 0 bases, the J end lost 5 bases, and 9 bases lay between the germline ends. The CDR3 is 14 residues long. The CDR3 nucleotides are TGTGCCAGTAGTATAGAACCGGGTAAAGATACGCAGTATTTT. Protein product: CASSIEPGKDTQYF.

This clonotype was counted at least ten times. The gene calls are TRBV6-2 or TRBV6-3 and TRBJ2-4, with D perhaps TRBD1 (6 bases). The CDR3 length is 13 residues. V was clipped by 2 bases and J by 7 bases, with 9 bases between them. CDR1 MNHEY and CDR2 SVGEGT come from the germline V gene. The CDR3 DNA sequence: TGTGCCAGCAGTTACGTGAGGGGGAACATTCAGTACTTC. Its protein product is CASSYVRGNIQYF.

This clonotype was found many times. With a much larger clone just one base away, this may be a read error. The J gene is TRBJ2-3, the V gene TRBV6-6, with 8 bases matching TRBD1. V lost 5 bases to trimming and J lost 5 bases; unmatched junction nucleotides: 6. The V gene's germline CDR1 is MNHNY and CDR2 SVGAGI (reference sequence). There are 14 residues in the CDR3. In nucleotides, the CDR3 is TGTGCCAGCAGTCCTGGACAGGGTAAAGATACGCAGTATTTT. This translates into CASSPGQGKDTQYF.

The CDR3 DNA reads as TGCAGTGCTACCCCTTTGACAGGGGGCTCTGGAAACACCATATATTTT. Protein sequence: CSATPLTGGSGNTIYF. The chain couples TRBV20-1 to TRBJ1-3; 9 bases map to TRBD1. The CDR3 spans 16 residues. V gave up 4 bases and J gave up 0 bases; unmatched junction bases: 7. Germline V gene sequence: CDR1 DFQATT, CDR2 SNEGSKA (reference sequence).

On this clonotype: A read error may produce the germline difference seen at one junction end. The rearrangement uses TRBV9 and TRBJ2-1; D unresolved. Germline V lookup: CDR1 SGDLS, CDR2 YYNGEE. The CDR3 runs 13 residues. CDR3 sequence (DNA): TGTGCCAGCAGCACGGGTTCCTACAATGAGCAGCTCTTC. It is translated as CASSTGSYNEQLF. The whole variable domain, filled in from reference TRBV9 and TRBJ2-1, reads DSGVTQTPKHLITATGQRVTLRCSPRSGDLSVYWYQQSLDQGLQFLIQYYNGEERAKGNILERFSAQQFPDLHSELNLSSLELGDSALYFCASSTGSYNEQLFGPGTRLTVL.

This chain uses TRBV12-3 or TRBV12-4 with TRBJ1-5, with 10 nucleotides matching TRBD1. The CDR3 extends over 15 amino acids. The V gene end was trimmed by 6 bases and the J gene end by 6 bases; junction bases not matched to a gene: 8. CDR3 residues: CASSKRTGGRQPQHF. For the CDR3, the DNA is TGTGCCAGCAGCAAGAGGACAGGGGGACGTCAGCCCCAGCATTTT.

Relative to its sample, this clonotype is medium-sized. The chain uses TRBV5-1 and TRBJ2-3; 8 bases agree with TRBD1. The CDR3 consists of 18 residues. V shed 1 base, J shed 6 bases, and the junction held 16 bases outside the gene matches. The germline V gene has CDR1 SGHRS and CDR2 YFSETQ. The CDR3 loop is CASSLSLTPGGMVDTQYF. The CDR3, as DNA: TGCGCCAGCAGCTTGTCACTGACCCCAGGGGGCATGGTGGATACGCAGTATTTT.

This clonotype was seen many times. Being one base from a much bigger clone, this may be a read error. The rearrangement uses TRBV5-1 and TRBJ1-6, with TRBD1 as a possible D gene (6 bases). The CDR3 extends over 15 amino acids. Per the germline V gene, CDR1 is SGHRS and CDR2 is YFSETQ. The CDR3 DNA follows: TGCGCCAGCAACTTGGGAGGACAGTTGAATTCACCCCTCCACTTT. It encodes CASNLGGQLNSPLHF.

As concerns this clonotype: This sequence may be a read error, since a much larger clone differs from it by one base. The DNA of the CDR3 is TGCAGTGCTTACAAACGGGAGGACTACACTGAGCGGTTCTTC. Encoded protein: CSAYKREDYTERFF. The gene calls are TRBV20-1 and TRBJ2-1; TRBD2 agrees at 7 bases. CDR3 length: 14 residues. CDR1 and CDR2 from the germline V gene are DFQATT and SNEGSKA (reference sequence).

This clonotype appeared many times. This chain uses TRBV9 with TRBJ2-1; D perhaps matches TRBD1 (6 bases). Germline V lookup: CDR1 SGDLS, CDR2 YYNGEE. This CDR3 region has 15 residues. V lost 5 bases and J lost 0, with 12 bases in between. For the CDR3, the DNA is TGTGCCAGCAGTCCCGGGACAAACTCCTACAATGAGCAGTTCTTC. It specifies CASSPGTNSYNEQFF. The whole variable domain, remainder taken from reference TRBV9 and TRBJ2-1, is DSGVTQTPKHLITATGQRVTLRCSPRSGDLSVYWYQQSLDQGLQFLIQYYNGEERAKGNILERFSAQQFPDLHSELNLSSLELGDSALYFCASSPGTNSYNEQFFGPGTRLTVL.

This clonotype was counted many times. V usage is TRBV27 and J usage is TRBJ1-6, with a weak D call TRBD1 (5 bases). V was clipped by 2 bases and J by 1 base, with 9 bases between them. This CDR3 is built from 16 residues. Germline CDR1 and CDR2: MNHEY and SMNVEV (reference sequence). CDR3 coding DNA: TGTGCCAGCAGTTTAGCCGGGGGTTCCTATAATTCACCCCTCCACTTT. Its translation is CASSLAGGSYNSPLHF.